The clone carrying this T cell receptor beta chain turned up a few times. Germline CDR1 reads LGHNA; CDR2 reads YNFKEQ. Trimming removed 1 base at V and 7 bases at J, with 11 bases between. The CDR3 runs 13 residues. These data belong to a study of blood T cell repertoires in COVID-19. Background on the study: COVID-19 samples, acute and convalescent, were from the United States, Italy and Spain. From T cells, B-cell-depleted T cells, or PBMCs came the material, which was cDNA or gDNA.

In the study's own analysis: The assay estimated nucleated cells by amplifying reference gene primers. Profiling relied on immunoSEQ multiplex PCR, and the TCRdb table lists in-frame clones only, not all of them. D and trimming were read from the DNA, whereas the V and J calls and clone size are those reported in that table. This table has tens of thousands of clones, about 80% appearing once. This clonotype was obtained from a man aged 70 or older with acute or convalescent COVID-19. The V and J genes are TRBV4-2 and TRBJ2-7; D might be TRBD2 (6 bases). Sequencing was performed on peripheral blood. CDR3 loop: CASSQGVRGEQYF. The CDR3 bases are TGTGCCAGCAGCCAAGGGGTCCGGGGGGAGCAGTACTTC.